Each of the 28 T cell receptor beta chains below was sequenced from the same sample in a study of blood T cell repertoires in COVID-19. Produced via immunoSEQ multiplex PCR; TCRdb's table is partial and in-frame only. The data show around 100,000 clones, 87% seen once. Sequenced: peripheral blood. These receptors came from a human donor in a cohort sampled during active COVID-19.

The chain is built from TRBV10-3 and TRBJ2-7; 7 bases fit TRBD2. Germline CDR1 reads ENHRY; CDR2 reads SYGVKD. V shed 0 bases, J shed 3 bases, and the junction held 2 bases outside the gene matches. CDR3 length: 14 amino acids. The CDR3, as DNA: TGTGCCATCAGTGAGTCGGCTAGCGGCTACGAGCAGTACTTC. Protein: CAISESASGYEQYF.

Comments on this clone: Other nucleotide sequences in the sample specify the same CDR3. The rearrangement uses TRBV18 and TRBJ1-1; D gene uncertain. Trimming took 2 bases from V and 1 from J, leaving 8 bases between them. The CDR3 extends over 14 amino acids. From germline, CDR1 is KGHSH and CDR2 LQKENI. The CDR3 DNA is TGTGCCAGCTCACCAGCGAGGGAGAACACTGAAGCTTTCTTT. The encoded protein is CASSPARENTEAFF.

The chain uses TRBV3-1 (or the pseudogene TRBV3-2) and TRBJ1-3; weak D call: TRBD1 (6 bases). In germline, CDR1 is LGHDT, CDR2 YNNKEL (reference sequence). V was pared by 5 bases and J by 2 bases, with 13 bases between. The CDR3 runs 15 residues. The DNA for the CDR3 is TGTGCCAGCAGCACCCGGACAGCGGCTGGAAACACCATATATTTT. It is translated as CASSTRTAAGNTIYF.

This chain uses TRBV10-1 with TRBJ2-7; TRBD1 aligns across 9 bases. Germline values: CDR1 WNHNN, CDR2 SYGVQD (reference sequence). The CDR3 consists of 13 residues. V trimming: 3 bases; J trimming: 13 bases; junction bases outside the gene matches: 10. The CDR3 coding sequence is TGCGCCAGCAGTGAACGGGAGACAGGGGGTATCTACTTC. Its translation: CASSERETGGIYF.

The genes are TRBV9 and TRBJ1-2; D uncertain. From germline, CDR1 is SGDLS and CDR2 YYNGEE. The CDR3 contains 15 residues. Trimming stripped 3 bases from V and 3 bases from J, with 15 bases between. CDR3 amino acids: CASSAARELHYGYTF. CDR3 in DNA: TGTGCCAGCAGCGCCGCCCGGGAGTTACACTATGGCTACACCTTC.

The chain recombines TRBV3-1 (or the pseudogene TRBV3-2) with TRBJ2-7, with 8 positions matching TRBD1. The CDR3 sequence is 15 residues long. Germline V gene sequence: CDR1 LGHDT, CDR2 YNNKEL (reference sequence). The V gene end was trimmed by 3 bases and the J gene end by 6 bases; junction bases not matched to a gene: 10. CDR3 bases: TGTGCCAGCAGCCAGGCCCCGGGACAGGTGGTCGAGCAGTACTTC. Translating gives CASSQAPGQVVEQYF.

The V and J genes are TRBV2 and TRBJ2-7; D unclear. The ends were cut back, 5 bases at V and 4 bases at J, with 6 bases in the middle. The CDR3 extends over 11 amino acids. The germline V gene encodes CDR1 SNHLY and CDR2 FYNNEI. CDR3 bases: TGTGCCAGCAGTTATTTTTACGAGCAGTACTTC. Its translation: CASSYFYEQYF.

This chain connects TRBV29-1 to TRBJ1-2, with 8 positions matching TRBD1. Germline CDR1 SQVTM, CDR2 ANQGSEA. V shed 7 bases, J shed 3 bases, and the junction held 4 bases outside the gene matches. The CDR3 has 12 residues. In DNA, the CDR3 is TGCAGCGGCGGACAGGGCGACTATGGCTACACCTTC. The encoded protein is CSGGQGDYGYTF.

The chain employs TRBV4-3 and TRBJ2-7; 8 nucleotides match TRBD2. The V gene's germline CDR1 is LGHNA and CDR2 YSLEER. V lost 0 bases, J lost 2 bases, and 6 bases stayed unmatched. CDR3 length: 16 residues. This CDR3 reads CASSQDLAGGTYEQYF. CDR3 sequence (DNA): TGCGCCAGCAGCCAAGATCTGGCGGGAGGAACCTACGAGCAGTACTTC.

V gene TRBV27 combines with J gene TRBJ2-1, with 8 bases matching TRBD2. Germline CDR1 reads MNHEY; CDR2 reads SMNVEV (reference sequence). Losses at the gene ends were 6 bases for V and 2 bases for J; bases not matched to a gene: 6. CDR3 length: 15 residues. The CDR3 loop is CASRLSGTTYNEQFF. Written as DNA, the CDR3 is TGTGCCAGCAGACTTAGCGGGACCACCTACAATGAGCAGTTCTTC.

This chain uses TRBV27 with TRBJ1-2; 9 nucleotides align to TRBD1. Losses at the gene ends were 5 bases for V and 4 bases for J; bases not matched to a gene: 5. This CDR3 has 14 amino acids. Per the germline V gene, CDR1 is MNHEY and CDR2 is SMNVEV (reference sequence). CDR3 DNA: TGTGCCAGCAGTCGGGGACAGGGAACCTATGGCTACACCTTC. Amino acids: CASSRGQGTYGYTF.

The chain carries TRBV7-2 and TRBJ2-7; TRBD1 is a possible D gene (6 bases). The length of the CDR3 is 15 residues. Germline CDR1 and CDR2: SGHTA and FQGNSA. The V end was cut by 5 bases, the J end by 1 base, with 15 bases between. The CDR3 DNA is TGTGCCAGCAGCATACAGGGTAGCGCGTCCTACGAGCAGTACTTC. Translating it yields CASSIQGSASYEQYF.

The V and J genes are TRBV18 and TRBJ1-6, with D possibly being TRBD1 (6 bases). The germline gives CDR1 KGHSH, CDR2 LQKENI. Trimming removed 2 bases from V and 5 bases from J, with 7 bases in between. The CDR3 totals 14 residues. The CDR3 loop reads CASSPGGDNSPLHF. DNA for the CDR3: TGTGCCAGCTCACCAGGGGGCGATAATTCACCCCTCCACTTT. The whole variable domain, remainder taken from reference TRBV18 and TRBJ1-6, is NAGVMQNPRHLVRRRGQEARLRCSPMKGHSHVYWYRQLPEEGLKFMVYLQKENIIDESGMPKERFSAEFPKEGPSILRIQQVVRGDSAAYFCASSPGGDNSPLHFGNGTRLTVT.

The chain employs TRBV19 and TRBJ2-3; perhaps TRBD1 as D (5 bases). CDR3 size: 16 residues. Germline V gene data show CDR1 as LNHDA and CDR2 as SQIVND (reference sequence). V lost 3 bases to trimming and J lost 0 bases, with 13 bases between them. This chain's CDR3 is CASSILQGSSTDTQYF. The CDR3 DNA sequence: TGTGCCAGTAGTATCCTCCAGGGTAGTAGCACAGATACGCAGTATTTT.

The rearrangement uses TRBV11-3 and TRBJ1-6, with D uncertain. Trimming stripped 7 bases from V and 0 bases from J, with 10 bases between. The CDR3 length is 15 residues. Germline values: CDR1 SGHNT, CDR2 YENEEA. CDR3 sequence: CASTKLSSYNSPLHF. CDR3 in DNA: TGTGCCAGCACCAAGCTGAGCTCCTATAATTCACCCCTCCACTTT.

This CDR3 reads CASTRGSGGTNTEAFF. The CDR3 DNA sequence: TGTGCCAGCACCAGGGGTAGCGGGGGCACGAACACTGAAGCTTTCTTT. The chain is built from TRBV9 and TRBJ1-1; maybe TRBD1 (6 bases). Germline assignment: CDR1 SGDLS and CDR2 YYNGEE. This CDR3 is built from 16 residues. The germline V and J ends were trimmed by 6 bases and 1 base, with 19 bases remaining between them.

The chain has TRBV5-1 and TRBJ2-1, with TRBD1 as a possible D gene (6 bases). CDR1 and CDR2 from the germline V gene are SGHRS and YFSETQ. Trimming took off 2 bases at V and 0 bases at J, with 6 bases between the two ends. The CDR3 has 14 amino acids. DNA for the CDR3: TGCGCCAGCAGCTTAGGGGGCTCCTACAATGAGCAGTTCTTC. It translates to CASSLGGSYNEQFF.

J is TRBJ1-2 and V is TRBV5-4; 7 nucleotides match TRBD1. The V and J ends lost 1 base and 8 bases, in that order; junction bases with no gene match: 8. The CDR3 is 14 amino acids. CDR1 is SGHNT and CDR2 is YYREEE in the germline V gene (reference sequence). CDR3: CASSLWAGGYGYTF. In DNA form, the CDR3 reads TGTGCCAGCAGCTTGTGGGCAGGGGGTTACGGCTACACCTTC.

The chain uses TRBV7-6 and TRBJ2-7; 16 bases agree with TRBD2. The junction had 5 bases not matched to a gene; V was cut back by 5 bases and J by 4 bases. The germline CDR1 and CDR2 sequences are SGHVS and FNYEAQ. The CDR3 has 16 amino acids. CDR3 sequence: CASSPGTSGRGYEQYF. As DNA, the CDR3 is TGTGCCAGCAGCCCCGGGACTAGCGGGAGGGGGTACGAGCAGTACTTC.

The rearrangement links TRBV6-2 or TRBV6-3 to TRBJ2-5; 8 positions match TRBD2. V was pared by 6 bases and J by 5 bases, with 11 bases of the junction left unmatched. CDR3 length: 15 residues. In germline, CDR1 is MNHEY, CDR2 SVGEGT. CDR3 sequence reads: CASSPGLGGPETQYF. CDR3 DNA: TGTGCCAGCAGCCCGGGACTAGGGGGGCCTGAGACCCAGTACTTC.

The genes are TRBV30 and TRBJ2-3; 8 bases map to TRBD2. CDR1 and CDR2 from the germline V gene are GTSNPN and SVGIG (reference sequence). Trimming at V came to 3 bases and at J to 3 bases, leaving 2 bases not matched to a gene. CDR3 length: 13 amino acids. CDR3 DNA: TGTGCCTGGAGGGTAGCGGGGACAGATACGCAGTATTTT. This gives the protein CAWRVAGTDTQYF.

As DNA, the CDR3 is TGTGCCAGCAGCCGGACTAGCGGGAACTACGAGCAGTACTTC. Encoded protein: CASSRTSGNYEQYF. The V call is TRBV4-2, the J call TRBJ2-7, with TRBD2 matching over 12 bases. From germline, CDR1 is LGHNA and CDR2 YNFKEQ. The CDR3 runs to 14 residues. The V and J ends lost 4 bases and 3 bases, in that order; junction bases with no gene match: 1.

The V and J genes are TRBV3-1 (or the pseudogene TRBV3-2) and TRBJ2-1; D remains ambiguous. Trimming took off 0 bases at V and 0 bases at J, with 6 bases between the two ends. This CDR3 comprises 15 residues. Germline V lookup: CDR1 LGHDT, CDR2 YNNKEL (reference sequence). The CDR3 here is CASSQEVYSYNEQFF. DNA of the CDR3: TGTGCCAGCAGCCAAGAAGTCTACTCCTACAATGAGCAGTTCTTC.

The CDR3 sequence: CASSYRQGFSGNTIYF. Here the CDR3 DNA reads TGTGCCAGCAGTTATCGACAGGGATTTTCTGGAAACACCATATATTTT. The chain links TRBV27 to TRBJ1-3; 7 bases match TRBD1. This CDR3 spans 16 amino acids. V lost 4 bases, J lost 1 base, and 7 bases stayed unmatched. Germline V gene lookup returns CDR1 MNHEY and CDR2 SMNVEV (reference sequence).

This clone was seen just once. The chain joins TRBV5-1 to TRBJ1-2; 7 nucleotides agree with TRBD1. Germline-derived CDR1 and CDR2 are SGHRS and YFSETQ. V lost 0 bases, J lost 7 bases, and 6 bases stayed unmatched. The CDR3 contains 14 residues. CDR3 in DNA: TGCGCCAGCAGCTTGGCTAGGGGGCAAGGTGGCTACACCTTC. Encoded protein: CASSLARGQGGYTF.

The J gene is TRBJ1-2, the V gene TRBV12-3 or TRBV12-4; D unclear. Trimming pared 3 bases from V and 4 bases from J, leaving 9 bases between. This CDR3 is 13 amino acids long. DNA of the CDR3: TGTGCCAGCAGTTTGAGGGTGACCTATGGCTACACCTTC. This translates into CASSLRVTYGYTF.

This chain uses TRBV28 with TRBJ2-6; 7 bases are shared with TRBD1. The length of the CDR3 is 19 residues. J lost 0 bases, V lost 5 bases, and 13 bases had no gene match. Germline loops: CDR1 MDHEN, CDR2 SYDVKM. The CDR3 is CASSTQPGQIPSGANVLTF. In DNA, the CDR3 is TGTGCCAGCAGTACCCAACCGGGACAGATCCCCTCTGGGGCCAACGTCCTGACTTTC.

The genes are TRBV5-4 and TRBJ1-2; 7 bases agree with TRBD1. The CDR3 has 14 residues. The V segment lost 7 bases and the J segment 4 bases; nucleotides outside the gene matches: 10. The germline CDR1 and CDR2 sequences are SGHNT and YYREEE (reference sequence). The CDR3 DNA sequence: TGTGCCAGCTCCTCCGACAGGGCGGGCTATGGCTACACCTTC. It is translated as CASSSDRAGYGYTF.